The 5 T cell receptor beta chains reported below all come from one sample, sequenced in a study of cytomegalovirus exposure and HLA in healthy donors. PCR used 60 Vbeta primers and 13 Jbeta primers. Profiled with immunoSEQ multiplex PCR; TCRdb holds only in-frame clones, not every one. The table includes approximately 240,000 clones, around four fifths detected once. Sequencing was carried out using PBMCs. The receptors shown here come from a woman between 35 and 50 years old in good health and CMV-seronegative.

CDR3 bases: TGTGCCAGCAGTTTGTCTGGGGGCAGGGGGTACGAGCAGTACTTC. It yields the protein CASSLSGGRGYEQYF. The genes are TRBV28 and TRBJ2-7; 7 bases align to TRBD1. Trimming at V came to 3 bases and at J to 4 bases, leaving 9 bases not matched to a gene. This CDR3 is 15 amino acids long. Germline lookup yields CDR1 MDHEN and CDR2 SYDVKM. The entire variable domain, with the rest obtained from reference TRBV28 and TRBJ2-7, is as follows: DVKVTQSSRYLVKRTGEKVFLECVQDMDHENMFWYRQDPGLGLRLIYFSYDVKMKEKGDIPEGYSVSREKKERFSLILESASTNQTSMYLCASSLSGGRGYEQYFGPGTRLTVT.

V and J are TRBV7-9 and TRBJ2-5; weak D call: TRBD2 (6 bases). This CDR3 is 13 amino acids long. CDR1 and CDR2 from the germline V gene are SEHNR and FQNEAQ (reference sequence). Trimming removed 3 bases at V and 5 bases at J, with 10 bases between. The CDR3 bases are TGTGCCAGCAGCTTTGCGGGGCACGAGACCCAGTACTTC. Translation gives CASSFAGHETQYF.

This chain links TRBV6-1 with TRBJ2-1, with a weak D call TRBD1 (5 bases). From germline, CDR1 is MNHNS and CDR2 SASEGT. Trimming took 3 bases from V and 7 from J, leaving 7 bases between them. CDR3 length equals 12 residues. The CDR3 coding sequence is TGTGCCAGCAGTGAGTACAGGAATGAGCAGTTCTTC. It specifies CASSEYRNEQFF.

This clone was detected a few times. J is TRBJ2-7 and V is TRBV5-4, with 8 bases that match TRBD2. The CDR3 runs 15 residues. V was clipped by 0 bases and J by 2 bases; unmatched bases: 4. The germline CDR1 and CDR2 sequences are SGHNT and YYREEE (reference sequence). This CDR3 reads CASSLAGTRAYEQYF. The CDR3 region has the DNA TGTGCCAGCAGCTTGGCCGGGACTAGGGCCTACGAGCAGTACTTC.

The chain recombines TRBV6-5 with TRBJ1-5, with D possibly TRBD1 on 6 matching bases. CDR3 length: 14 amino acids. Trimming removed 2 bases from V and 6 bases from J, with 11 bases in between. Germline-derived CDR1 and CDR2 are MNHEY and SVGAGI. The CDR3 DNA sequence: TGTGCCAGCAGTTACGGGGGGGCGAGTCAGCCCCAGCATTTT. It is translated as CASSYGGASQPQHF.